This T cell receptor (beta chain) originates from a study of CD4 T cells in relation to SARS-CoV-2 and coronaviruses. TCRdb's copy holds only in-frame clones and misses some; the assay was immunoSEQ multiplex PCR. The table records 15,000 to 20,000 clones, 70% to 85% of them present only once. About this clone: Antigen specificity is unknown.

Germline assignment: CDR1 SGHKS and CDR2 YYEKEE (reference sequence). Trimming removed 1 base from V and 3 bases from J, with 11 bases in between. There are 15 residues in the CDR3. CD4+ T cells from unexposed donors were obtained before the COVID-19 pandemic (2011-2018). The cells were cultured for around ten days before CD4+ T cells were isolated. The study, taken as a whole, reports: Approximately 65% of donors had memory CD4+ clonotypes crossrecognizing SARS-CoV-2 and common cold coronavirus spike.

Sequencing used CD4+ T cells from PBMCs, cultured in vitro. This clonotype was sampled from a human donor in good health. This chain connects TRBV5-5 to TRBJ2-1; D perhaps matches TRBD1 (6 bases). The CDR3 nucleotides are TGTGCCAGCAGCTTGTTTAGGACAGACTACAATGAGCAGTTCTTC. Residues: CASSLFRTDYNEQFF.